This TCR beta chain appears in the sequencing data of a study of T cells expressing NK-cell markers. Study at large: Serological testing identified most of the eight sequenced donors as HCMV-seropositive and one as seronegative.

As for this clonotype: As yet, its antigen is unknown.

Germline CDR1 SGHRS, CDR2 YFSETQ. The CDR3 extends over 14 amino acids. From the 5' RACE reads, TCRdb lists one entry per CDR3 protein and no DNA. The sample includes 6,000 to 7,500 distinct CDR3 sequences. Whole-study findings and limits: A few donors' CD3+CD56-NKG2C+ cells were dominated by the same clonotypes.

The chain combines TRBV5-1 with TRBJ2-3; TCRdb proposes TRBD1, but this gene call is untestable without DNA. The TCR was taken from a man aged 18 to 69 in good health. The sequencing input was blood T cells: a sorted CD56 or NKG2C T cell subset, CD4+ or CD8+ T cells, or bulk PBMC T cells (not recorded which). The CDR3 loop reads CASSLDGGGDTQYF.